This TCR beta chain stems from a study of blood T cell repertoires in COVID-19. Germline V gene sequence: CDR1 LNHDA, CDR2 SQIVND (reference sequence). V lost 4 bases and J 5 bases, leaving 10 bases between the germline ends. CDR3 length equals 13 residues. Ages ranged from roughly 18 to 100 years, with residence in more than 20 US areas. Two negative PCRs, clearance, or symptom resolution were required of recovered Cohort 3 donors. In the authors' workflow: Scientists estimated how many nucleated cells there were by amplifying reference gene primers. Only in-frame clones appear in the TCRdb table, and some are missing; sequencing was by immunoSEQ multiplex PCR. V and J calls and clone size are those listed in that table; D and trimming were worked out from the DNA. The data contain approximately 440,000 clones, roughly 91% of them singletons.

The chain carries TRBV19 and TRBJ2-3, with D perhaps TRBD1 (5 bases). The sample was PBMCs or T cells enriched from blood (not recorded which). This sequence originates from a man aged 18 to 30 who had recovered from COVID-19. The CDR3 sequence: CASSRQGEDTQYF. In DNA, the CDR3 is TGTGCCAGTAGTAGGCAGGGTGAAGATACGCAGTATTTT.